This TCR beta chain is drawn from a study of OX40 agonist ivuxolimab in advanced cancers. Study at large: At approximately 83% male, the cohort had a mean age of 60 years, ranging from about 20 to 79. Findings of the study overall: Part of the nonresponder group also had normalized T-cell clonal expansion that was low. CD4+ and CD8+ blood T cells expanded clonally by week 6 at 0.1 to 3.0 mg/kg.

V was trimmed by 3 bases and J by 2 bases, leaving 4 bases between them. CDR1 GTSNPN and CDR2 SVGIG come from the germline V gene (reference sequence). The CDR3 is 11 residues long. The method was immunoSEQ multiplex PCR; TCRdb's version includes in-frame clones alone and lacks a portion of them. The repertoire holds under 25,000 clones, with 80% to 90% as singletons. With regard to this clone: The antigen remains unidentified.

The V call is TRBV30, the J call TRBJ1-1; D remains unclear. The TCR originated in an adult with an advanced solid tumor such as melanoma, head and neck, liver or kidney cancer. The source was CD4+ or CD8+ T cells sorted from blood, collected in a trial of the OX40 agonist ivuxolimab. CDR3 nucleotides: TGTGCCTGGAGGTTTAACACTGAAGCTTTCTTT. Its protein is CAWRFNTEAFF.